These 20 T cell receptor beta chains were all obtained from the same sample, sequenced in a study of CD8+ T cells in alopecia areata. cDNA serving as the sequencing template came from extracted, reverse transcribed RNA. Sequencing was performed with immunoSEQ multiplex PCR; in TCRdb, only in-frame clones are kept and a portion is missing. Of approximately 150,000 clones listed, 55% to 65% were seen once; the top ten hold approximately 4.8%. Sequences were obtained from CD4+ T cells sorted from blood. These receptors all stem from a human donor in good health.

In its sample, this clone was seen a few times. This chain joins TRBV6-1 and TRBJ2-3; D gene unclear. Trimming shortened V by 6 bases and J by 0 bases, and 7 bases separated the two germline ends. This CDR3 has 13 residues. Looked up from germline, CDR1 is MNHNS and CDR2 is SASEGT. CDR3 residues: CASRRDSTDTQYF. In nucleotides, the CDR3 is TGTGCCAGCAGAAGAGACAGCACAGATACGCAGTATTTT.

V usage is TRBV10-3 and J usage is TRBJ2-7; the match to TRBD1 covers 9 bases. Germline CDR1 ENHRY, CDR2 SYGVKD. V lost 3 bases and J lost 4; bases outside the gene matches: 7. The CDR3 is 15 residues long. The CDR3 spells CAISDTGTGTYEQYF. The DNA for the CDR3 is TGTGCCATCAGTGATACCGGGACAGGGACTTACGAGCAGTACTTC.

This sequence joins TRBV5-4 and TRBJ2-3; 8 bases are shared with TRBD2. CDR1 and CDR2 from the germline V gene are SGHNT and YYREEE (reference sequence). V lost 2 bases and J lost 0; bases outside the gene matches: 2. This CDR3 region has 15 residues. The CDR3 sequence is CASSFGGGSTDTQYF. CDR3 bases: TGTGCCAGCAGCTTCGGCGGGGGGAGCACAGATACGCAGTATTTT.

This rearrangement joins TRBV30 to TRBJ2-7; 11 positions agree with TRBD2. The V gene end was trimmed by 0 bases and the J gene end by 9 bases; junction bases not matched to a gene: 7. The CDR3 runs 14 residues. From germline, CDR1 is GTSNPN and CDR2 SVGIG (reference sequence). The CDR3 sequence: CAWSVSGRAPRQYF. The CDR3 DNA reads TGTGCCTGGAGTGTTAGCGGGAGGGCCCCGCGGCAGTACTTC.

The chain joins TRBV29-1 to TRBJ2-7, with D possibly TRBD1 on 6 matching bases. Per germline, CDR1 SQVTM and CDR2 ANQGSEA. V lost 4 bases to trimming and J lost 5 bases, with 15 bases between them. This CDR3 contains 13 residues. CDR3 DNA: TGCAGCGTTGTCCCAGGGGTCCGCGACGAGCAGTACTTC. Its protein product is CSVVPGVRDEQYF.

The chain links TRBV29-1 to TRBJ2-3; a weak D match, TRBD2 (5 bases). This CDR3 contains 12 residues. Germline assignment: CDR1 SQVTM and CDR2 ANQGSEA. Trimming took 6 bases from V and 6 from J, leaving 13 bases between them. CDR3 DNA sequence: TGCAGCGTGGCCGGGGTTAGGGATACGCAGTATTTT. It codes for CSVAGVRDTQYF.

This clone was observed a few times. The rearrangement links TRBV29-1 to TRBJ2-7, with D maybe TRBD1 (5 bases). V gave up 6 bases and J gave up 4 bases, with 13 bases separating them. This CDR3 contains 12 residues. Germline CDR1 is SQVTM and CDR2 is ANQGSEA. The CDR3 is CSVGQDTYEQYF. The CDR3 DNA reads as TGCAGCGTCGGACAAGACACTTACGAGCAGTACTTC.

V gene TRBV29-1 combines with J gene TRBJ2-1; 16 bases align to TRBD2. Per the germline V gene, CDR1 is SQVTM and CDR2 is ANQGSEA. The CDR3 runs to 17 residues. V lost 7 bases, J lost 0 bases, and 6 bases stayed unmatched. The CDR3 protein is CSAPGLAGGSSYNEQFF. CDR3 bases: TGCAGCGCCCCGGGACTAGCGGGAGGGAGCTCCTACAATGAGCAGTTCTTC.

This chain connects TRBV5-1 to TRBJ2-7, with D perhaps assigned TRBD1 or TRBD2 (5 bases each). This CDR3 is built from 12 residues. Trimming cost V 4 bases and J 7 bases, with 12 bases left between them. Germline V lookup: CDR1 SGHRS, CDR2 YFSETQ. Written as DNA, the CDR3 is TGCGCCAGCAGCACGGGGACGGCTGAGCAGTACTTC. It is translated as CASSTGTAEQYF.

Regarding this clone: This specimen includes other DNA sequences encoding the same CDR3. The V gene is TRBV7-9, the J gene TRBJ2-3; D is unclear. CDR3 size: 11 residues. Trimming removed 5 bases from V and 4 bases from J, with 4 bases in between. Germline-derived CDR1 and CDR2 are SEHNR and FQNEAQ (reference sequence). The CDR3 DNA sequence: TGTGCCAGCAGCCGAGCAGATACGCAGTATTTT. Translated, it gives CASSRADTQYF.

This clone has a single count. The chain uses TRBV9 and TRBJ2-1; TRBD2 aligns across 9 bases. The CDR3 totals 16 residues. V dropped 7 bases and J dropped 9; count of bases not matched to a gene: 17. Looked up from germline, CDR1 is SGDLS and CDR2 is YYNGEE. CDR3 protein: CASSVVAGGIFGEQFF. The CDR3 DNA reads as TGTGCCAGCTCCGTAGTTGCGGGAGGGATTTTCGGTGAGCAGTTCTTC.

The genes are TRBV23-1 and TRBJ1-2; D is perhaps TRBD1 (5 bases). TRBV23-1 is an ORF; its function is uncertain. The V and J ends lost 2 bases and 2 bases respectively, with 12 bases between them. There are 15 residues in the CDR3. CDR3 residues: CASSQAQGRNYGYTF. DNA of the CDR3: TGCGCCAGCAGTCAAGCGCAGGGCCGAAACTATGGCTACACCTTC.

The rearrangement joins TRBV29-1 to TRBJ2-5; tentative D call: TRBD2 (6 bases). The germline V and J ends were trimmed by 1 base and 7 bases, with 7 bases remaining between them. This CDR3 spans 11 amino acids. Per the germline V gene, CDR1 is SQVTM and CDR2 is ANQGSEA. The CDR3 nucleotides are TGCAGCGTTGAAGTGGGGGGGACCCAGTACTTC. Translation gives CSVEVGGTQYF.

The V call is TRBV30, the J call TRBJ2-6; D is unclear. V lost 1 base to trimming and J lost 0 bases, with 7 bases between them. CDR3 length: 15 amino acids. Germline V CDR1 and CDR2: GTSNPN, SVGIG (reference sequence). The CDR3 DNA reads TGTGCCTGGAGTGGAGACATCTCTGGGGCCAACGTCCTGACTTTC. Its protein product is CAWSGDISGANVLTF.

The V gene is TRBV4-1, the J gene TRBJ2-4; 9 nucleotides align to TRBD2. CDR1 is MGHRA and CDR2 is YSYEKL in the germline V gene. Losses at the gene ends were 4 bases for V and 0 bases for J; bases not matched to a gene: 10. The CDR3 spans 18 residues. CDR3 protein: CASSPQATSGLAKNIQYF. CDR3 nucleotides: TGCGCCAGCAGCCCCCAAGCGACTAGCGGCCTAGCCAAAAACATTCAGTACTTC.

This clone occurred once. The chain has TRBV7-6 and TRBJ2-2, with D possibly TRBD1 on 6 matching bases. From germline, CDR1 is SGHVS and CDR2 FNYEAQ. The CDR3 length is 14 residues. V dropped 8 bases and J dropped 0 bases, with 10 bases sitting between them. CDR3 DNA: TGTGCCAGCCGGACAGAACCGAACACCGGGGAGCTGTTTTTT. Translating it yields CASRTEPNTGELFF.

This clone was seen only a few times. J is TRBJ1-4 and V is TRBV2; D not resolved. CDR3 length: 15 amino acids. Germline V CDR1 and CDR2: SNHLY, FYNNEI. V lost 0 bases and J 8 bases, leaving 13 bases between the germline ends. CDR3 residues: CASSEARAKREKLFF. CDR3 sequence (DNA): TGTGCCAGCAGTGAAGCTCGAGCGAAACGGGAAAAACTGTTTTTT.

This clone was detected ten times or more. This chain connects TRBV28 to TRBJ1-5, with D possibly matching TRBD1 (6 bases). Trimming stripped 8 bases from V and 7 bases from J, with 12 bases between. The CDR3 totals 12 residues. The V gene's germline CDR1 is MDHEN and CDR2 SYDVKM. The CDR3 protein is CASLDRDQPQHF. CDR3 coding DNA: TGTGCCAGCTTGGACAGAGACCAGCCCCAGCATTTT.

This clone was counted a few times. The V and J genes are TRBV11-1 and TRBJ2-3, with D maybe TRBD2 (8 bases). Germline CDR1 is SGHAT and CDR2 is FQDESV (reference sequence). V lost 0 bases, J lost 3 bases, and 16 bases lay in between. CDR3 size: 17 residues. CDR3 sequence (DNA): TGTGCCAGCAGCTTAGCGACAGGGAGCGGGAGTACAGATACGCAGTATTTT. Protein: CASSLATGSGSTDTQYF.

This chain links TRBV19 with TRBJ2-7; D is undetermined. The CDR3 runs to 15 residues. V was trimmed by 6 bases and J by 0 bases, leaving 15 bases between them. The V gene's germline CDR1 is LNHDA and CDR2 SQIVND (reference sequence). The CDR3 bases are TGTGCCAGTAGCCCCCTAACACGAAGCTCCTACGAGCAGTACTTC. Its protein is CASSPLTRSSYEQYF.